This T cell receptor beta chain came from a study of T cell responses to AZD1222 COVID-19 vaccine. The germline V gene encodes CDR1 SGHTA and CDR2 FQGNSA. CDR3 length: 15 residues. V gave up 1 base and J gave up 5 bases; unmatched junction bases: 6. Some clones are missing from TCRdb's copy, which holds only in-frame ones; the method was immunoSEQ multiplex PCR. The repertoire has approximately 110,000 clones, about 91% of them found once; the top ten carry 4% to 5.5%. This sequence originates from an adult in good health. The chain recombines TRBV7-2 with TRBJ1-1; the match to TRBD1 covers 8 bases. This specimen consisted of peripheral blood, obtained on day 0 of AZD1222 vaccination. The CDR3 bases are TGTGCCAGCAGCTTAGAGCAGGGGGCGCCGACTGAAGCTTTCTTT. Protein product: CASSLEQGAPTEAFF.